This T cell receptor beta chain was profiled in a study of beta chain features in type 1 diabetes. The entirety of the isolated RNA underwent reverse transcription, so expressed TCRB transcripts were sequenced. Repertoires were generated with immunoSEQ multiplex PCR, while TCRdb's copy carries only in-frame clones and drops some. The data contain roughly 300,000 clones, around 8% of them singletons. This clone appeared a few times. J gave up 9 bases and V 2 bases, and 4 bases lay outside the gene matches. CDR3 length: 16 residues. The V gene's germline CDR1 is SEHNR and CDR2 FQNEAQ (reference sequence).

The sequence was obtained from a woman aged 18-29 years in good health. This chain links TRBV7-9 with TRBJ2-1; 16 positions match TRBD2. Sequences were obtained from central memory CD4+ T cells from blood. CDR3 in DNA: TGTGCCAGCAGCTTACACGGGACTAGCGGGAGGGGTGAGCAGTTCTTC. Encoded protein: CASSLHGTSGRGEQFF.